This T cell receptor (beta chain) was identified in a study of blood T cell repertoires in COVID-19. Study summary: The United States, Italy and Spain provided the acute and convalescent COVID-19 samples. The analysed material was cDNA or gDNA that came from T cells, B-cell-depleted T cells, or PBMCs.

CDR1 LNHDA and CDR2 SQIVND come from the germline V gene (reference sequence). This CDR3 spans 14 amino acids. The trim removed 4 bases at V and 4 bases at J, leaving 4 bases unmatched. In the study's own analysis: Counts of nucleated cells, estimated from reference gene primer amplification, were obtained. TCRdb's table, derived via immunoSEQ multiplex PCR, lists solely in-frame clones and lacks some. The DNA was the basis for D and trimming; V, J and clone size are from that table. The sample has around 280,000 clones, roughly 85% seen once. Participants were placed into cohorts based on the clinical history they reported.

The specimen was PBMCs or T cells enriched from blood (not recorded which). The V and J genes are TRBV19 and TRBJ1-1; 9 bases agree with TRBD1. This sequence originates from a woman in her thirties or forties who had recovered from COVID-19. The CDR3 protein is CASSTGTGFTEAFF. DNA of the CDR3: TGTGCCAGTAGTACCGGGACAGGGTTCACTGAAGCTTTCTTT.